Presented here are 9 T cell receptor beta chains from one specimen sequenced in a study of blood T cells in healthy people across ages. PCR was performed a second time for about 7 to 12 cycles using a sample-barcoded 5' primer and a J-beta primer mix. TCRdb passed the 5' RACE reads through MiXCR, listing each CDR3 protein once. In the table there are under 800,000 distinct CDR3 sequences, approximately 39% of which are singletons. Specimen: blood. The receptor source for this set is a woman aged 60 to 75 in good health.

The V gene is TRBV7-8, the J gene TRBJ2-2; no clear D. CDR1 is SGHVS and CDR2 is FQNEAQ in the germline V gene. The CDR3 length is 19 residues. Trimming took off 1 base at V and 5 bases at J, with 23 bases between the two ends. The chain's CDR3 is CASSLVQNYRANWTGELFF. The CDR3 DNA reads TGTGCCAGCAGCTTAGTCCAGAACTATCGAGCGAACTGGACCGGGGAGCTGTTTTTT.

On this clonotype itself: One end of the junction varies from germline; a read error may be responsible. V is TRBV6-2 or TRBV6-3 and J is TRBJ2-7; D is uncertain. The CDR3 runs to 11 residues. CDR1 MNHEY and CDR2 SVGEGT come from the germline V gene. CDR3 protein: CASSYSLEQYF. CDR3 DNA: TGTGCCAGCAGCTACTCTCTTGAGCAGTACTTC.

This chain's CDR3 is CSASQGPPSYNSPLHF. Here the CDR3 DNA reads TGCAGTGCTTCGCAGGGGCCCCCCTCCTATAATTCACCCCTCCACTTT. The chain employs TRBV20-1 and TRBJ1-6; the D gene is possibly TRBD1 (6 bases). V gave up 5 bases and J gave up 0 bases, with 14 bases separating them. The CDR3 runs 16 residues. The germline gives CDR1 DFQATT, CDR2 SNEGSKA (reference sequence).

The genes are TRBV7-2 and TRBJ2-7, with 8 bases aligning to TRBD2. Germline V gives CDR1 SGHTA, CDR2 FQGNSA. V gave up 2 bases and J gave up 3 bases; unmatched junction bases: 12. The CDR3 totals 17 residues. CDR3 DNA: TGTGCCAGCAGCTTAATTACTAGCGGTCGGTTAGGCTACGAGCAGTACTTC. This translates into CASSLITSGRLGYEQYF.

The V gene is TRBV20-1, the J gene TRBJ1-2, with TRBD1 matching 9 bases. This CDR3 spans 13 amino acids. V was pared by 7 bases and J by 4 bases, with 7 bases of the junction left unmatched. Germline CDR1 DFQATT, CDR2 SNEGSKA (reference sequence). CDR3: CSVRTGDIYGYTF. DNA for the CDR3: TGCAGTGTAAGGACAGGGGATATCTATGGCTACACCTTC.

A single count supports this clonotype. A read error may explain this, as a much larger clone is one base away. The chain carries TRBV18 and TRBJ2-3, with D unresolved. CDR1 and CDR2 from the germline V gene are KGHSH and LQKENI. The CDR3 covers 15 residues. V was trimmed by 0 bases and J by 4 bases, leaving 11 bases between them. In DNA form, the CDR3 reads TGTGCCAGCTCACCACCCGGGTGGACGGCAGATACGCAGTATTTT. Its protein is CASSPPGWTADTQYF.

J is TRBJ2-1 and V is TRBV5-5; 7 bases map to TRBD1. Losses at the gene ends were 1 base for V and 0 bases for J; bases not matched to a gene: 7. The CDR3 runs 17 residues. CDR1 SGHKS and CDR2 YYEKEE come from the germline V gene (reference sequence). The CDR3 sequence is CASSLLPRTGSYNEQFF. The CDR3 bases are TGTGCCAGCAGCTTGTTGCCCCGGACAGGCTCCTACAATGAGCAGTTCTTC.

The chain combines TRBV3-1 with TRBJ2-1, with TRBD2 matching over 9 bases. V lost 6 bases and J lost 7; bases outside the gene matches: 13. CDR1 LGHDT and CDR2 YNNKEL come from the germline V gene (reference sequence). The CDR3 runs to 16 residues. The DNA for the CDR3 is TGTGCCAGCAGGAAAGGCGTAGCGGGGGAGATTAATGAGCAGTTCTTC. Translation gives CASRKGVAGEINEQFF.

This rearrangement joins TRBV2 to TRBJ1-2; a possible D gene is TRBD1 (6 bases). The CDR3 is 14 amino acids. Germline CDR1 SNHLY, CDR2 FYNNEI. Trimming cost V 1 base and J 8 bases, with 14 bases left between them. The DNA for the CDR3 is TGTGCCAGCAGTGAAGGCACGGGGGCTATGGGCTACACCTTC. It specifies CASSEGTGAMGYTF.